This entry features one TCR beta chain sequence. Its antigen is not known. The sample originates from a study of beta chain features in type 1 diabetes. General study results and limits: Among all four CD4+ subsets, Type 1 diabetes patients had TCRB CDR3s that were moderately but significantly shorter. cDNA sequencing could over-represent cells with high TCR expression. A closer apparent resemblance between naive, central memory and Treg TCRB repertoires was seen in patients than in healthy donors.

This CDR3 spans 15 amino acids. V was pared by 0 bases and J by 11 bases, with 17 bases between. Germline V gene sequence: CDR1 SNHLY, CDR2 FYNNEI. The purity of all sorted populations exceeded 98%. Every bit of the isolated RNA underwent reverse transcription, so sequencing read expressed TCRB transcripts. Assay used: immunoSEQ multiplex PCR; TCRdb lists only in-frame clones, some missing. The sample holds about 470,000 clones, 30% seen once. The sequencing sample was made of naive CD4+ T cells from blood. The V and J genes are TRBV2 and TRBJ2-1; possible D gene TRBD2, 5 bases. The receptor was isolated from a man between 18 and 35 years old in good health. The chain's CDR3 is CASSEASNRYGKQFF. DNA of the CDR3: TGTGCCAGCAGTGAAGCGTCCAATCGCTACGGGAAGCAGTTCTTC.